This TCR beta chain was recovered during a study of technical replicates of blood from several donors. The ends were cut back, 4 bases at V and 0 bases at J, with 8 bases in the middle. CDR3 length equals 14 residues. Germline values: CDR1 MRHNA, CDR2 SNTAGT. Assay used: immunoSEQ multiplex PCR; TCRdb lists only in-frame clones, some missing. The sample lists some 60,000 clones; about 95% were seen once. This receptor was obtained from a human donor in good health. Some clones in this sample may be carry-over from other donors' samples. J is TRBJ2-3 and V is TRBV6-4; D might be TRBD2 (5 bases). Sequencing was carried out using PBMCs. CDR3 coding DNA: TGTGCCAGCAGTGGGGGAGACAGCACAGATACGCAGTATTTT. Translating it yields CASSGGDSTDTQYF.